This T cell receptor beta chain comes out of a study of blood T cell repertoires in COVID-19. In the source study's methods: Estimation of nucleated cell counts relied on the amplification of reference gene primers. Clones were read by immunoSEQ multiplex PCR, and TCRdb kept only the in-frame ones, dropping some. The V and J calls and clone size were taken over from that table, and D and trimming were inferred from the DNA. The sample includes under 100,000 clones, roughly nine tenths seen only once; the top ten take around 5%. The germline CDR1 and CDR2 sequences are SGHTA and FQGNSA. This CDR3 has 14 residues. Unmatched junction bases numbered 3, after V lost 5 bases and J lost 4 bases.

Specimen: peripheral blood. This receptor was identified in a man aged 45 to 65 with acute or convalescent COVID-19. The chain is built from TRBV7-2 and TRBJ2-1, with TRBD2 identical over 9 bases. In nucleotides, the CDR3 is TGTGCCAGCAGCGGGACTAGCAAATACAATGAGCAGTTCTTC. Its translation: CASSGTSKYNEQFF.